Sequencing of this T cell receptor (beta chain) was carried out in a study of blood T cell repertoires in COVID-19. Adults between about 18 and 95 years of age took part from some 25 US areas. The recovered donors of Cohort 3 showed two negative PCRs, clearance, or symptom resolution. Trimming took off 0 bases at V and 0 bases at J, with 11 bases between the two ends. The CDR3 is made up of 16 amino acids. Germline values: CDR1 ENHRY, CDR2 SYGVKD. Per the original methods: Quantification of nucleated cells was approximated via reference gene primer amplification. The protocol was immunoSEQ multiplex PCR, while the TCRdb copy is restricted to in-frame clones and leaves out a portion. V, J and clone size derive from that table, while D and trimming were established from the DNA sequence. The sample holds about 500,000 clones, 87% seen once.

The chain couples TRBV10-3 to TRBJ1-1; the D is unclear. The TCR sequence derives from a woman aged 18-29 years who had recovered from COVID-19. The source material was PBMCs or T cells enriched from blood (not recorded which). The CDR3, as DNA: TGTGCCATCAGTGAGTCGGCAGGACTAGTGAACACTGAAGCTTTCTTT. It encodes CAISESAGLVNTEAFF.